The 28 T cell receptor beta chains given below trace back to one sample, sequenced in a study of blood T cell repertoires in COVID-19. Libraries were prepared by immunoSEQ multiplex PCR; TCRdb keeps only in-frame clonotypes and omits some of them. The table records 250,000 or so clones, around nine tenths of them present only once. Specimen: PBMCs or T cells enriched from blood (not recorded which). The receptor set was obtained from a woman aged 18-30 years who had recovered from COVID-19.

This chain connects TRBV2 to TRBJ2-5; 8 bases match TRBD2. This CDR3 comprises 18 residues. Germline loops: CDR1 SNHLY, CDR2 FYNNEI. V trimming: 8 bases; J trimming: 1 base; junction bases outside the gene matches: 18. CDR3 in amino acids: CASQAPSGWASFQETQYF. DNA of the CDR3: TGTGCCAGCCAGGCCCCTAGCGGGTGGGCCTCCTTCCAAGAGACCCAGTACTTC.

V is TRBV20-1 and J is TRBJ2-2, with TRBD2 identical over 9 bases. Germline assignment: CDR1 DFQATT and CDR2 SNEGSKA (reference sequence). V was pared by 3 bases and J by 1 base, with 6 bases of the junction left unmatched. The CDR3 sequence is 16 residues long. The CDR3 protein is CSASNSGRRNTGELFF. The CDR3 DNA sequence: TGCAGTGCTAGTAATAGCGGGAGACGGAACACCGGGGAGCTGTTTTTT.

For the CDR3, the DNA is TGTGCCTCGGGACTAGCGGGGGGGCAGGGAGATACGCAGTATTTT. It specifies CASGLAGGQGDTQYF. The chain carries TRBV6-5 and TRBJ2-3; the match to TRBD2 covers 16 bases. The junction had 7 bases not matched to a gene; V was cut back by 11 bases and J by 5 bases. The CDR3 contains 15 residues. The germline V gene encodes CDR1 MNHEY and CDR2 SVGAGI.

V usage is TRBV5-1 and J usage is TRBJ2-5; D is perhaps TRBD1 (5 bases). With 4 bases removed from V and 1 base from J, the gap between germline ends came to 11 bases. The length of the CDR3 is 14 residues. Germline V gene lookup returns CDR1 SGHRS and CDR2 YFSETQ. The CDR3 spells CASSPQALQETQYF. The CDR3 bases are TGCGCCAGCAGCCCACAGGCCCTCCAAGAGACCCAGTACTTC.

V gene TRBV19 combines with J gene TRBJ2-7; a possible D gene is TRBD1 (6 bases). Germline assignment: CDR1 LNHDA and CDR2 SQIVND (reference sequence). The V and J ends lost 4 bases and 5 bases respectively, with 24 bases between them. The CDR3 totals 17 residues. The CDR3 region is CASSTKARARGWHEQYF. In nucleotides, the CDR3 is TGTGCCAGTAGTACAAAGGCAAGGGCCAGGGGATGGCACGAGCAGTACTTC.

The count of this clone is one. This chain joins TRBV5-4 and TRBJ2-1; 15 positions agree with TRBD2. V was clipped by 0 bases and J by 0 bases; unmatched bases: 4. The CDR3 is 19 amino acids. Germline V gene sequence: CDR1 SGHNT, CDR2 YYREEE (reference sequence). Written as DNA, the CDR3 is TGTGCCAGCAGCTTGGCCGGGACTAGCGGGGGGAGCTCCTACAATGAGCAGTTCTTC. This codes for CASSLAGTSGGSSYNEQFF.

This rearrangement joins TRBV15 to TRBJ1-1, with D possibly TRBD1 on 6 matching bases. The germline V gene encodes CDR1 LNHNV and CDR2 YYDKDF (reference sequence). The CDR3 totals 14 residues. The germline V and J ends were trimmed by 3 bases and 8 bases, with 16 bases remaining between them. The chain's CDR3 is CATSRGNQGREAFF. The CDR3 DNA reads TGTGCCACCAGCAGGGGGAATCAGGGGCGAGAAGCTTTCTTT.

The CDR3 DNA reads TGTGCCAGCAGCGCCCATAGTGTAGGACAGGGGACCTACAATGAGCAGTTCTTC. Its protein is CASSAHSVGQGTYNEQFF. The V gene is TRBV7-9, the J gene TRBJ2-1, with 9 bases lining up with TRBD1. Trimming took 5 bases from V and 2 from J; bases not matched to a gene: 13. CDR1 SEHNR and CDR2 FQNEAQ come from the germline V gene (reference sequence). The CDR3 is made up of 18 amino acids.

The table lists this clone with a few counts. The chain recombines TRBV19 with TRBJ2-6; D may be TRBD1 (5 bases). The ends were cut back, 5 bases at V and 1 base at J, with 12 bases in the middle. CDR3 length: 16 amino acids. CDR1 LNHDA and CDR2 SQIVND come from the germline V gene (reference sequence). The CDR3 reads CASSLQVPSGANVLTF. The CDR3 DNA is TGTGCCAGTAGTTTACAGGTCCCATCTGGGGCCAACGTCCTGACTTTC.

The V and J genes are TRBV30 and TRBJ2-7, with 7 nucleotides matching TRBD2. This CDR3 contains 14 residues. Trimming took 3 bases from V and 0 from J; bases not matched to a gene: 5. CDR1 and CDR2 from the germline V gene are GTSNPN and SVGIG (reference sequence). DNA for the CDR3: TGTGCCTGGAGAGGACTAGTTAGCTCCTACGAGCAGTACTTC. Protein sequence: CAWRGLVSSYEQYF.

The chain is built from TRBV9 and TRBJ1-4; TRBD1 matches at 8 bases. The length of the CDR3 is 16 residues. Germline V lookup: CDR1 SGDLS, CDR2 YYNGEE. With V trimmed by 4 bases and J by 4 bases, 9 bases remained unmatched. The CDR3 loop reads CASSPQGGGVNEKLFF. The CDR3 nucleotides are TGTGCCAGCAGCCCACAGGGGGGGGGCGTTAATGAAAAACTGTTTTTT.

This chain links TRBV19 with TRBJ2-3; D remains unclear. The germline V gene has CDR1 LNHDA and CDR2 SQIVND (reference sequence). The CDR3 covers 14 residues. Trimming removed 3 bases from V and 1 base from J, with 8 bases in between. CDR3 protein: CASSISRRTDTQYF. In DNA form, the CDR3 reads TGTGCCAGTAGTATCTCCAGGCGCACAGATACGCAGTATTTT.

The rearrangement uses TRBV2 and TRBJ1-5, with 9 bases lining up with TRBD1. In germline, CDR1 is SNHLY, CDR2 FYNNEI. The CDR3 length is 15 residues. The V and J ends lost 3 bases and 7 bases, in that order; junction bases with no gene match: 7. The CDR3: CASSDLGQGWQPQHF. In DNA, the CDR3 is TGTGCCAGCAGTGATCTGGGACAGGGTTGGCAGCCCCAGCATTTT. Looking up the rest from reference TRBV2 and TRBJ1-5 gives the full variable domain: EPEVTQTPSHQVTQMGQEVILRCVPISNHLYFYWYRQILGQKVEFLVSFYNNEISEKSEIFDDQFSVERPDGSNFTLKIRSTKLEDSAMYFCASSDLGQGWQPQHFGDGTRLSIL.

V usage is TRBV19 and J usage is TRBJ1-3; D gene uncertain. Germline assignment: CDR1 LNHDA and CDR2 SQIVND (reference sequence). This CDR3 is 13 amino acids long. The CDR3 reads CGSRSSSGNTIYF. The DNA for the CDR3 is TGTGGGTCGAGGAGCAGCTCTGGAAACACCATATATTTT.

As DNA, the CDR3 is TGTGCCAGCAGTGAAGGGTTAGGGGGCTCAGATACGCAGTATTTT. This codes for CASSEGLGGSDTQYF. The V gene is TRBV2, the J gene TRBJ2-3; 7 nucleotides align to TRBD1. V lost 1 base to trimming and J lost 4 bases; unmatched junction nucleotides: 5. CDR3 length: 15 amino acids. CDR1 is SNHLY and CDR2 is FYNNEI in the germline V gene.

In this sample, this clone turned up once. This chain uses TRBV29-1 with TRBJ1-2; 7 bases fit TRBD1. This CDR3 is 13 amino acids long. Germline V gene sequence: CDR1 SQVTM, CDR2 ANQGSEA. After removal of 1 base from V and 5 bases from J, the junction contained 4 bases not matched to a gene. CDR3: CSVEVGTEYGYTF. For the CDR3, the DNA is TGCAGCGTTGAAGTTGGGACAGAATATGGCTACACCTTC.

V gene TRBV28 combines with J gene TRBJ1-2; TRBD1 matches at 7 bases. Germline loops: CDR1 MDHEN, CDR2 SYDVKM. The CDR3 has 15 amino acids. The J segment lost 0 bases and the V segment lost 5 bases, leaving 6 bases of the junction unmatched. The chain's CDR3 is CASSKPGTANYGYTF. CDR3 nucleotide sequence: TGTGCCAGCAGTAAACCTGGGACAGCTAACTATGGCTACACCTTC.

The chain joins TRBV15 to TRBJ1-3; no firm D call. The germline V gene encodes CDR1 LNHNV and CDR2 YYDKDF (reference sequence). CDR3 length: 13 residues. The V and J ends lost 2 bases and 0 bases respectively, with 2 bases between them. The CDR3 spells CATSRYSGNTIYF. CDR3 DNA sequence: TGTGCCACCAGCAGATACTCTGGAAACACCATATATTTT.

The V gene is TRBV19, the J gene TRBJ2-2; 9 nucleotides agree with TRBD1. Germline trimming cut 3 bases from V and 1 base from J; bases unmatched to any gene: 6. Germline loops: CDR1 LNHDA, CDR2 SQIVND (reference sequence). This CDR3 is 17 amino acids long. CDR3 nucleotides: TGTGCCAGTAGTATTCCCCGGGACAGGGTGAACACCGGGGAGCTGTTTTTT. This gives the protein CASSIPRDRVNTGELFF.

V gene TRBV27 combines with J gene TRBJ1-2; 7 bases match TRBD1. This CDR3 has 15 amino acids. Germline V CDR1 and CDR2: MNHEY, SMNVEV (reference sequence). With V trimmed by 6 bases and J by 4 bases, 11 bases remained unmatched. In DNA, the CDR3 is TGTGCCAGCAGCCCCACAGGGGCAGCGATCTATGGCTACACCTTC. Translating it yields CASSPTGAAIYGYTF.

This chain uses TRBV6-2 or TRBV6-3 with TRBJ2-5, with unresolved D. V was trimmed by 2 bases and J by 9 bases, leaving 19 bases between them. The CDR3 has 15 amino acids. Germline loops: CDR1 MNHEY, CDR2 SVGEGT. The CDR3 spells CASSYAALTGAAQYF. CDR3 nucleotide sequence: TGTGCCAGCAGTTACGCGGCCTTGACCGGCGCGGCCCAGTACTTC.

The chain employs TRBV19 and TRBJ2-7; D might be TRBD2 (6 bases). The CDR3 is 13 residues long. Trimming cost V 8 bases and J 3 bases, with 14 bases left between them. Looked up from germline, CDR1 is LNHDA and CDR2 is SQIVND (reference sequence). Here the CDR3 DNA reads TGTGCCAGTGGCCAGACTAGGGGCTACGAGCAGTACTTC. Translating gives CASGQTRGYEQYF.

This sequence joins TRBV3-1 (or the pseudogene TRBV3-2) and TRBJ2-1; 10 bases align to TRBD1. The CDR3 is made up of 20 amino acids. The junction had 11 bases not matched to a gene; V was cut back by 0 bases and J by 0 bases. Germline lookup yields CDR1 LGHDT and CDR2 YNNKEL (reference sequence). The CDR3 sequence: CASSQDRTLGQGDSYNEQFF. The CDR3 DNA reads TGTGCCAGCAGCCAAGATAGGACTCTCGGACAGGGGGACTCCTACAATGAGCAGTTCTTC.

The sample holds one count of this clone. The chain couples TRBV5-4 to TRBJ2-2; D perhaps matches TRBD1 (6 bases). The V end lost 3 bases, the J end lost 0 bases, and 12 bases lay between the germline ends. This CDR3 is 16 amino acids long. Germline assignment: CDR1 SGHNT and CDR2 YYREEE (reference sequence). The CDR3 DNA follows: TGTGCCAGCAGCTGGGGTGGGACAACGAACACCGGGGAGCTGTTTTTT. This gives the protein CASSWGGTTNTGELFF.

Here the CDR3 reads CASSPTSGGSYEQYF. CDR3 bases: TGTGCCAGTAGCCCAACATCAGGGGGCTCCTACGAGCAGTACTTC. The rearrangement uses TRBV19 and TRBJ2-7; 7 nucleotides line up with TRBD1. The CDR3 runs to 15 residues. In germline, CDR1 is LNHDA, CDR2 SQIVND (reference sequence). The V segment lost 6 bases and the J segment 0 bases; nucleotides outside the gene matches: 8.

The rearrangement links TRBV19 to TRBJ1-2; D gene unclear. CDR3 length: 15 amino acids. Germline CDR1 is LNHDA and CDR2 is SQIVND (reference sequence). Trimming took off 1 base at V and 2 bases at J, with 11 bases between the two ends. CDR3 protein: CASSIGEGPNYGYTF. In nucleotides, the CDR3 is TGTGCCAGTAGTATAGGCGAGGGTCCAAACTATGGCTACACCTTC.

The rearrangement uses TRBV6-1 and TRBJ1-2, with 7 nucleotides matching TRBD1. This CDR3 is built from 13 residues. Trimming removed 2 bases from V and 8 bases from J; junction bases left unmatched: 5. Per germline, CDR1 MNHNS and CDR2 SASEGT. CDR3 DNA: TGTGCCAGCAGTGAACGACAGGGTGACGGCTACACCTTC. Residues: CASSERQGDGYTF.

The chain is built from TRBV28 and TRBJ2-5; possible D gene TRBD2, 5 bases. The length of the CDR3 is 13 residues. V was cut by 2 bases and J by 4 bases, with 8 bases left in between. CDR1 MDHEN and CDR2 SYDVKM come from the germline V gene. The DNA of the CDR3 is TGTGCCAGCAGTTTACTAGGAGGAGAGACCCAGTACTTC. It specifies CASSLLGGETQYF.